Listed here are 27 T cell receptor beta chains from one sample, sequenced in a study of regulatory T cells in long-lasting Graves disease. Through Arm-PCR of CDR3 regions and iRepertoire HTBI primers, TCR beta libraries were built. MiXCR, applied by TCRdb to the multiplex PCR reads, yields one record per CDR3 protein. The table shows about 450,000 distinct CDR3 sequences, with around a quarter occurring only once. The time point: persistent/refractory GD, antithyroid drugs over 5 years with positive TRAb. PBMCs provided the RNA from which the TCR library was made. The sample in question was peripheral blood mononuclear cells (PBMCs), obtained when the disease was refractory, from a patient treated with antithyroid drugs. The receptors shown here come from a female donor with Graves disease.

This clonotype came up many times. The chain is built from TRBV10-3 and TRBJ2-5; D not resolved. V lost 0 bases to trimming and J lost 4 bases, with 3 bases between them. From germline, CDR1 is ENHRY and CDR2 SYGVKD. This CDR3 has 12 amino acids. The CDR3 nucleotides read TGTGCCATCAGTGAGTCGATAGAGACCCAGTACTTC. It codes for CAISESIETQYF.

There are a few counts of this clonotype. The chain recombines TRBV19 with TRBJ2-6; 8 bases match TRBD1. The CDR3 is 18 residues long. In germline, CDR1 is LNHDA, CDR2 SQIVND (reference sequence). The J segment lost 0 bases and the V segment lost 5 bases, leaving 9 bases of the junction unmatched. CDR3 nucleotide sequence: TGTGCCAGTAGTGCCCCCGGGACAGGCATCTCTGGGGCCAACGTCCTGACTTTC. Encoded protein: CASSAPGTGISGANVLTF.

This clonotype has just a few counts. The chain carries TRBV25-1 and TRBJ2-2; 8 nucleotides match TRBD1. The CDR3 consists of 14 residues. Trimming took 3 bases from V and 3 from J; bases not matched to a gene: 0. The germline CDR1 and CDR2 sequences are MGHDK and SYGVNS. CDR3 sequence: CASSEGQDTGELFF. DNA for the CDR3: TGTGCCAGCAGTGAGGGACAGGACACCGGGGAGCTGTTTTTT. Full variable domain (outside the CDR3, taken from reference TRBV25-1 and TRBJ2-2): EADIYQTPRYLVIGTGKKITLECSQTMGHDKMYWYQQDPGMELHLIHYSYGVNSTEKGDLSSESTVSRIRTEHFPLTLESARPSHTSQYLCASSEGQDTGELFFGEGSRLTVL.

This clonotype has at least ten counts. The J gene is TRBJ2-1, the V gene TRBV28; possibly TRBD1 or TRBD2 for D (5 bases each). From germline, CDR1 is MDHEN and CDR2 SYDVKM. This CDR3 is built from 11 residues. With 6 bases removed from V and 10 bases from J, the gap between germline ends came to 10 bases. The CDR3 is CASRGEGEQFF. Here the CDR3 DNA reads TGTGCCAGCAGGGGGGAAGGCGAGCAGTTCTTC.

The gene calls are TRBV12-3 or TRBV12-4 and TRBJ1-6, with D hard to call. The CDR3 loop spans 14 amino acids. V lost 0 bases and J lost 7, with 7 bases in between. CDR3 region: CASSLAQVNSPLHF. The CDR3 DNA reads TGTGCCAGCAGTTTAGCGCAAGTAAATTCACCCCTCCACTTT.

The chain recombines TRBV5-6 with TRBJ2-2; a weak D match, TRBD2 (5 bases). This CDR3 is 16 amino acids long. Germline assignment: CDR1 SGHDT and CDR2 YYEEEE. Trimming pared 3 bases from V and 3 bases from J, leaving 15 bases between. In nucleotides, the CDR3 is TGTGCCAGCAGCTCCAAACTAGATCTATACACCGGGGAGCTGTTTTTT. This sequence encodes CASSSKLDLYTGELFF.

As to this clonotype: This clone may be a read error of a much larger clone one base away. The chain couples TRBV6-1 to TRBJ1-5; tentative D call: TRBD1 (5 bases). The CDR3 contains 14 residues. The V and J ends lost 5 bases and 7 bases respectively, with 15 bases between them. The germline V gene has CDR1 MNHNS and CDR2 SASEGT. Here the CDR3 reads CASSRDDLRQPQHF. CDR3 DNA sequence: TGTGCCAGCAGTCGGGACGACCTCAGGCAGCCCCAGCATTTT.

Many counts were recorded for this clonotype. The CDR3 nucleotides are TGTGCCAGCAGCATACTAGCGGGAGGAGAGACCCAGTACTTC. It codes for CASSILAGGETQYF. The chain recombines TRBV7-2 with TRBJ2-5, with 12 bases identical to TRBD2. CDR3 length: 14 amino acids. CDR1 SGHTA and CDR2 FQGNSA come from the germline V gene. V lost 5 bases to trimming and J lost 4 bases; unmatched junction nucleotides: 2.

The chain couples TRBV20-1 to TRBJ2-5, with unresolved D. Trimming left V 1 base short and J 5 bases short, with 8 bases between. The CDR3 consists of 12 residues. Germline V CDR1 and CDR2: DFQATT, SNEGSKA (reference sequence). DNA of the CDR3: TGCAGTGCTAGAGCCGGTCCCGAGACCCAGTACTTC. Translating it yields CSARAGPETQYF.

The chain is built from TRBV29-1 and TRBJ2-5; D unclear. The V end was cut by 1 base, the J end by 5 bases, with 11 bases between. Germline lookup yields CDR1 SQVTM and CDR2 ANQGSEA. The CDR3 is 13 residues long. The DNA for the CDR3 is TGCAGCGTTGAAGTTCGGAAGAGGGAGACCCAGTACTTC. Translation: CSVEVRKRETQYF.

Points on this clonotype: Germline is not matched at one junction end, which may reflect a read error. The chain links TRBV19 to TRBJ2-1; 7 bases align to TRBD2. The CDR3 extends over 15 amino acids. Germline CDR1 reads LNHDA; CDR2 reads SQIVND (reference sequence). The CDR3: CTSSTRTSSYNEQFF. CDR3 DNA sequence: TGTACCAGTAGTACTAGGACTAGCTCCTACAATGAGCAGTTCTTC.

Many counts were recorded for this clonotype. The V gene is TRBV2, the J gene TRBJ1-2; a possible D gene is TRBD1 (6 bases). Between the trimmed V and J ends, which lost 4 bases and 8 bases, there was a span of 14 bases. Germline CDR1 and CDR2: SNHLY and FYNNEI. The CDR3 length is 13 residues. The CDR3 spells CASSGQGIGGYTF. In DNA, the CDR3 is TGTGCCAGCAGTGGCCAGGGGATAGGCGGCTACACCTTC.

Remarks on this clonotype: This may be a read error, as it is one base from a much larger clone. The V and J genes are TRBV27 and TRBJ2-4; TRBD2 might be the D (5 bases). This CDR3 comprises 15 residues. Germline V gene data show CDR1 as MNHEY and CDR2 as SMNVEV (reference sequence). CDR3 in amino acids: CASSLSGLAKTIQYF. Here the CDR3 DNA reads TGTGCCAGCAGTTTATCGGGCCTAGCCAAAACCATTCAGTACTTC.

This clonotype was recorded many times. The V call is TRBV7-2, the J call TRBJ2-7; D may be TRBD1 (5 bases). Looked up from germline, CDR1 is SGHTA and CDR2 is FQGNSA. Between the trimmed V and J ends, which lost 5 bases and 1 base, there was a span of 18 bases. The CDR3 is made up of 16 amino acids. The CDR3 bases are TGTGCCAGCAGCGCTACCAGGGAAAGGGTGTCCTACGAGCAGTACTTC. It is translated as CASSATRERVSYEQYF.

In the case of this clonotype: The missing conserved phenylalanine or tryptophan at the end of this CDR3 makes a read error likely. The CDR3 DNA sequence: TGTGCCAGCCACGGCAGCCAAGGCACTGAAGCTTTCCTT. Translated, it gives CASHGSQGTEAFL. V usage is TRBV6-2 or TRBV6-3 and J usage is TRBJ1-1; D is unresolved. The CDR3 length is 13 residues. Germline V lookup: CDR1 MNHEY, CDR2 SVGEGT. V lost 8 bases and J lost 4, with 14 bases in between.

The sample holds one count of this clonotype. This may be a read error: a much more frequent sequence differs by one nucleotide. The genes are TRBV12-3 or TRBV12-4 and TRBJ2-2; D might be TRBD2 (6 bases). The length of the CDR3 is 14 residues. CDR3 in DNA: TGTGCCACCGGGGTCGGGGAGGACACCGGGGAGCCGTTTTTT. It specifies CATGVGEDTGEPFF.

This clonotype showed up many times. This chain joins TRBV7-2 and TRBJ1-1; D is ambiguous. CDR3 length equals 15 residues. V was shortened by 2 bases and J by 0 bases, with 10 bases between the two germline ends. CDR1 and CDR2 (germline): SGHTA, FQGNSA. CDR3 nucleotide sequence: TGTGCCAGCAGCTTACGCGCGGAGATGAACACTGAAGCTTTCTTT. Its protein is CASSLRAEMNTEAFF.

This clonotype has a count of ten or more. This chain links TRBV5-6 with TRBJ1-6; the match to TRBD1 covers 9 bases. This CDR3 has 16 amino acids. From germline, CDR1 is SGHDT and CDR2 YYEEEE. V lost 0 bases to trimming and J lost 10 bases; unmatched junction nucleotides: 8. CDR3 sequence: CASSLAKGQGVSPLHF. The CDR3 region has the DNA TGTGCCAGCAGCTTGGCCAAGGGACAGGGAGTATCACCCCTCCACTTT.

The rearrangement joins TRBV18 to TRBJ1-5; TRBD1 might be the D (5 bases). V lost 3 bases and J 6 bases, leaving 18 bases between the germline ends. Germline V CDR1 and CDR2: KGHSH, LQKENI. The length of the CDR3 is 16 residues. CDR3: CASSPDSKRGFQPQHF. The CDR3 DNA reads as TGTGCCAGCTCACCGGACTCGAAAAGGGGTTTTCAGCCCCAGCATTTT.

This clonotype appeared many times. The chain carries TRBV28 and TRBJ2-7; a possible D gene is TRBD1 (6 bases). This CDR3 contains 15 residues. Between the trimmed V and J ends, which lost 6 bases and 2 bases, there was a span of 17 bases. CDR1 is MDHEN, CDR2 SYDVKM, per germline. CDR3 protein: CASSPQGFLTYEQYF. The CDR3 region has the DNA TGTGCCAGCAGCCCCCAGGGGTTTCTTACCTACGAGCAGTACTTC.

This clonotype was counted at least ten times. This chain connects TRBV12-3 or TRBV12-4 to TRBJ2-7; TRBD1 matches at 9 bases. Germline trimming cut 2 bases from V and 4 bases from J; bases unmatched to any gene: 3. The CDR3 is made up of 14 amino acids. CDR3 coding DNA: TGTGCCAGCAGTTTACACGGACAGGGGTACGAGCAGTACTTC. This sequence encodes CASSLHGQGYEQYF.

At least ten counts were recorded for this clonotype. The chain links TRBV20-1 to TRBJ1-1; no clear D gene. V lost 6 bases and J 1 base, leaving 12 bases between the germline ends. The germline V gene encodes CDR1 DFQATT and CDR2 SNEGSKA (reference sequence). The CDR3 is made up of 13 amino acids. The CDR3 sequence is CSASTDPNTEAFF. CDR3 coding DNA: TGCAGTGCCTCTACCGATCCGAACACTGAAGCTTTCTTT.

At least ten counts were recorded for this clonotype. This chain uses TRBV19 with TRBJ1-2, with a possible D match to TRBD1 (6 bases). The CDR3 totals 14 residues. Germline CDR1 is LNHDA and CDR2 is SQIVND (reference sequence). Trimming cost V 5 bases and J 0 bases, with 10 bases left between them. In DNA form, the CDR3 reads TGTGCCAGTAGTCGACAGGCGCCTAACTATGGCTACACCTTC. Amino acid sequence: CASSRQAPNYGYTF.

The genes are TRBV10-3 and TRBJ2-7, with D tentatively TRBD1 or TRBD2 (5 bases each). From germline, CDR1 is ENHRY and CDR2 SYGVKD. V gave up 8 bases and J gave up 3 bases, with 8 bases separating them. This CDR3 spans 11 amino acids. The CDR3 DNA reads TGTGCCATCGGGGACGGCTACGAGCAGTACTTC. Translating gives CAIGDGYEQYF.

The chain recombines TRBV27 with TRBJ2-2, with D tentatively TRBD2 (5 bases). V shed 2 bases and J shed 1 base, with 8 bases lying between them. CDR3 size: 15 residues. Germline lookup yields CDR1 MNHEY and CDR2 SMNVEV (reference sequence). CDR3 amino acids: CASSLISENTGELFF. The DNA of the CDR3 is TGTGCCAGCAGTTTAATTAGCGAGAACACCGGGGAGCTGTTTTTT.

This clonotype was observed a few times. This chain connects TRBV19 to TRBJ1-1; maybe TRBD1 (5 bases). Looked up from germline, CDR1 is LNHDA and CDR2 is SQIVND (reference sequence). This CDR3 comprises 20 residues. V was shortened by 2 bases and J by 1 base, with 26 bases between the two germline ends. Here the CDR3 reads CASSIPGRNAPKDKNTEAFF. The CDR3, as DNA: TGTGCCAGTAGTATACCGGGACGTAACGCTCCAAAAGACAAGAACACTGAAGCTTTCTTT.

Many counts were recorded for this clonotype. The chain couples TRBV2 to TRBJ2-2, with D uncertain. Trimming cost V 1 base and J 5 bases, with 5 bases left between them. Germline CDR1 and CDR2: SNHLY and FYNNEI. The CDR3 is 13 amino acids. CDR3 region: CASSEVRTGELFF. The CDR3 nucleotides read TGTGCCAGCAGTGAAGTGAGGACCGGGGAGCTGTTTTTT.